This T cell receptor (beta chain) was sequenced for a study of metastatic and nonmetastatic thyroid tumors. For the study at large: Malignant and benign thyroid patients had repertoires compared in peripheral blood and tumor or nodule tissue. Study-wide results and limits: Compared with benign nodules, malignant thyroid tumors were reported to have significantly higher TCR beta diversity in both blood and tumor.

Prior to thyroid surgery, none of the patients had received any treatment. As for this clone: Its antigen is currently unknown.

With MiXCR, TCRdb called clones anew from the PCR reads. The top ten hold 20% to 25% of the sample, which has 43,000 or so clones, roughly 15% seen once. CDR1 is MGHRA and CDR2 is YSYEKL in the germline V gene. Trimming removed 1 base from V and 5 bases from J; junction bases left unmatched: 5. This CDR3 region has 16 residues. The source material was blood. This chain uses TRBV4-1 with TRBJ2-7, with 13 bases fitting TRBD2. The clonotype was recovered from a female donor with papillary thyroid cancer or a benign thyroid nodule (not recorded which). Some clones in this sample may be carry-over from other donors' samples. The CDR3 reads CASSQGLAGGPHEQYF. The CDR3 coding sequence is TGCGCCAGCAGCCAAGGACTAGCGGGAGGCCCACACGAGCAGTACTTC.